This T cell receptor beta chain was identified in a study of T cells in localized non-small cell lung cancer. Study-wide points: In adjacent lung, a median around 57 of the top 100 tumor clones were found. Higher T cell density in the blood was associated with longer overall survival, whereas higher adjacent-lung clonality associated with shorter survival.

This CDR3 comprises 14 residues. Trimming shortened V by 3 bases and J by 3 bases, and 12 bases separated the two germline ends. Germline CDR1 and CDR2: KGHSH and LQKENI. A word on this clone: Its specificity is unknown.

Some clones are missing from TCRdb's copy, which holds only in-frame ones; the method was immunoSEQ multiplex PCR. The sample holds 30,000 to 40,000 clones, 78% seen once. V usage is TRBV18 and J usage is TRBJ2-7; D is perhaps TRBD1 or TRBD2 (5 bases each). This sequence was found in a male donor aged 60 or older with stage II squamous cell lung carcinoma. The sample was peripheral blood, taken before any cancer treatment. This CDR3 is CASSPGTERYEQYF. The CDR3 DNA is TGTGCCAGCTCACCTGGGACGGAACGCTACGAGCAGTACTTC.